A single sample gave rise to the 11 T cell receptor beta chains below, sequenced in a study of blood T cells in healthy people across ages. Primers used in a second PCR of roughly 7 to 12 cycles were a sample-barcoded 5' primer and a J-beta primer mix. TCRdb re-called the 5' RACE reads with MiXCR, one entry per CDR3 protein. The data contain about 780,000 distinct CDR3 sequences, 46% of them singletons. The sequencing sample was made of blood. The receptors originated from a man older than 75 in good health.

The genes are TRBV29-1 and TRBJ2-5; the D is unclear. V lost 7 bases and J lost 2, with 14 bases in between. Germline V gene data show CDR1 as SQVTM and CDR2 as ANQGSEA. The CDR3 totals 13 residues. The CDR3, as DNA: TGCAGCGCTCATGGATCTATTCAAGAGACCCAGTACTTC. As protein: CSAHGSIQETQYF.

This chain uses TRBV20-1 with TRBJ2-1, with 9 bases lining up with TRBD2. Germline trimming cut 6 bases from V and 10 bases from J; bases unmatched to any gene: 13. CDR1 and CDR2 from the germline V gene are DFQATT and SNEGSKA (reference sequence). The CDR3 runs 14 residues. The CDR3 protein is CSASGLASSTEQFF. In DNA, the CDR3 is TGCAGTGCGAGCGGACTAGCGTCTTCGACCGAGCAGTTCTTC.

This clonotype has a handful of counts. The chain couples TRBV24-1 to TRBJ2-5; the D gene is possibly TRBD1 (5 bases). The ends were cut back, 5 bases at V and 5 bases at J, with 17 bases in the middle. The CDR3 is made up of 15 amino acids. Germline V gene sequence: CDR1 KGHDR, CDR2 SFDVKD. The CDR3 sequence: CATSASDWGRETQYF. In nucleotides, the CDR3 is TGTGCCACCAGTGCGAGCGATTGGGGCCGGGAGACCCAGTACTTC.

The rearrangement uses TRBV29-1 and TRBJ2-5; 7 bases agree with TRBD1. V was clipped by 1 base and J by 9 bases; unmatched bases: 11. The CDR3 runs to 14 residues. Germline V CDR1 and CDR2: SQVTM, ANQGSEA. CDR3 nucleotide sequence: TGCAGCGTTGAAGGGGTGGGACAGTTCGCGGCCCAGTACTTC. Its translation: CSVEGVGQFAAQYF.

V gene TRBV20-1 combines with J gene TRBJ2-4; D is uncertain. Judging by the DNA end, TRBJ2-7 fits better; the J call may be wrong. Germline V gene lookup returns CDR1 DFQATT and CDR2 SNEGSKA (reference sequence). The CDR3 totals 12 residues. CDR3 in amino acids: CSASAKSYEQYF. CDR3 nucleotides: TGCAGTGCTAGCGCTAAGTCGTACGAGCAGTACTTC.

This clonotype was counted at least ten times. V gene TRBV5-5 combines with J gene TRBJ2-3, with a possible D match to TRBD2 (6 bases). Trimming left V 0 bases short and J 3 bases short, with 11 bases between. Germline V gives CDR1 SGHKS, CDR2 YYEKEE (reference sequence). This CDR3 region has 15 residues. Here the CDR3 reads CASSLGPGETDTQYF. DNA for the CDR3: TGTGCCAGCAGCTTGGGTCCGGGAGAGACAGATACGCAGTATTTT.

In its sample, this clonotype was seen a few times. The V gene is TRBV7-2, the J gene TRBJ2-7; 9 nucleotides align to TRBD1. In germline, CDR1 is SGHTA, CDR2 FQGNSA. CDR3 size: 15 residues. With V trimmed by 4 bases and J by 5 bases, 9 bases remained unmatched. CDR3 nucleotide sequence: TGTGCCAGCAGCTCGTCCGGGACAGGGTTCAACGAGCAGTACTTC. Its protein product is CASSSSGTGFNEQYF.

There are a few counts of this clonotype. The chain links TRBV20-1 to TRBJ2-3; 10 bases are a match to TRBD2. The CDR3 contains 15 residues. Germline CDR1 is DFQATT and CDR2 is SNEGSKA (reference sequence). J gave up 11 bases and V 1 base, and 12 bases lay outside the gene matches. DNA of the CDR3: TGCAGTGCTAGAGTCCCTCCATCTAGCGGGAGTGTGCAGTATTTT. It codes for CSARVPPSSGSVQYF.

Concerning this clonotype: Possible read error: a much larger clone is one base away. This sequence joins TRBV2 and TRBJ2-5; D is undetermined. The J call is in doubt because the DNA end fits TRBJ2-1 better. The CDR3 has 13 amino acids. The germline V gene encodes CDR1 SNHLY and CDR2 FYNNEI. The chain's CDR3 is CASSERRQETQFF. The CDR3 bases are TGTGCCAGCAGTGAAAGACGGCAAGAGACCCAGTTCTTC.

The CDR3: CASSQEKTGRETQYF. The CDR3 nucleotides read TGCGCCAGCAGCCAAGAGAAGACGGGACGGGAGACCCAGTACTTC. This rearrangement joins TRBV4-3 to TRBJ2-5; D assignment may be TRBD1 or TRBD2 (5 bases each). CDR3 length: 15 residues. Trimming left V 0 bases short and J 5 bases short, with 13 bases between. Germline V gives CDR1 LGHNA, CDR2 YSLEER.

This clonotype was seen a handful of times. The chain uses TRBV28 and TRBJ2-5; D is unresolved. Per the germline V gene, CDR1 is MDHEN and CDR2 is SYDVKM. This CDR3 has 14 residues. V lost 3 bases to trimming and J lost 7 bases, with 15 bases between them. Here the CDR3 DNA reads TGTGCCAGCAGTTTGGGGATTGTCATGGGGACCCAGTACTTC. Its translation is CASSLGIVMGTQYF.